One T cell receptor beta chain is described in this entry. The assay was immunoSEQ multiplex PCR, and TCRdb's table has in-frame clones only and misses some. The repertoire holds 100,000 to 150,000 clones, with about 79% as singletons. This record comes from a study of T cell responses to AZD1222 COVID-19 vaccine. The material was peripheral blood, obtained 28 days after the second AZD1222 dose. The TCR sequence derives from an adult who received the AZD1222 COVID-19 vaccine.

As DNA, the CDR3 is TGTGCCAGCAGCGTGCGGGGAACCGGGGAGCTGTTTTTT. Translating gives CASSVRGTGELFF. The chain recombines TRBV9 with TRBJ2-2; D may be TRBD2 (6 bases). V was shortened by 2 bases and J by 5 bases, with 7 bases between the two germline ends. This CDR3 contains 13 residues. Germline lookup yields CDR1 SGDLS and CDR2 YYNGEE.